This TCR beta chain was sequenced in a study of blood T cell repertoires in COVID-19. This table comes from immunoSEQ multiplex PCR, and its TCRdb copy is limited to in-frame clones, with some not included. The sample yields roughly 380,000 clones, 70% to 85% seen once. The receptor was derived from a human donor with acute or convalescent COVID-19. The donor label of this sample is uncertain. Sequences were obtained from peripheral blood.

The CDR3 sequence is CASRPLYRDRDGYTF. The DNA of the CDR3 is TGTGCCAGCAGACCACTTTACAGGGATCGGGATGGCTACACCTTC. The chain recombines TRBV27 with TRBJ1-2; TRBD1 might be the D (6 bases). The ends were cut back, 6 bases at V and 6 bases at J, with 20 bases in the middle. CDR1 is MNHEY and CDR2 is SMNVEV in the germline V gene (reference sequence). This CDR3 contains 15 residues.